Following are 14 T cell receptor beta chains from one sample sequenced in a study of CD8+CD57+ T cells in acquired aplastic anemia. The template for TCR beta VDJ and CDR3 sequence profiling was genomic DNA. One entry per CDR3 protein results from TCRdb running MiXCR on the reads. The table lists 150,000 to 200,000 distinct CDR3 sequences, approximately 44% of them singletons. The specimen was sorted CD4+, CD8+, or CD8+CD57+ T cells (not recorded which) from PBMCs. The receptors derive from a human donor in good health.

This clonotype was observed a handful of times. The chain recombines TRBV29-1 with TRBJ1-6; possible D gene TRBD1, 5 bases. The CDR3 consists of 11 residues. Trimming took off 8 bases at V and 12 bases at J, with 14 bases between the two ends. Germline V gene sequence: CDR1 SQVTM, CDR2 ANQGSEA. This CDR3 is CSSPGRVPLHF. The CDR3 DNA reads TGCAGCTCACCGGGACGGGTACCCCTCCACTTT. Full variable domain (rest looked up from reference TRBV29-1 and TRBJ1-6): SAVISQKPSRDICQRGTSLTIQCQVDSQVTMMFWYRQQPGQSLTLIATANQGSEATYESGFVIDKFPISRPNLTFSTLTVSNMSPEDSSIYLCSSPGRVPLHFGNGTRLTVT.

Comments on this clonotype: Its ends do not fully match the called genes, so a read error is possible. V is TRBV10-1 and J is TRBJ2-7; D ambiguous. Germline assignment: CDR1 WNHNN and CDR2 SYGVQD (reference sequence). This CDR3 contains 9 residues. The CDR3 region is CPSSYEQYF. The CDR3 DNA follows: TGCCCCAGCTCCTACGAGCAGTACTTC.

At least ten counts were recorded for this clonotype. The chain is built from TRBV24-1 and TRBJ2-2, with D possibly TRBD1 on 6 matching bases. CDR3 length: 14 amino acids. Trimming took off 8 bases at V and 3 bases at J, with 12 bases between the two ends. Germline V gives CDR1 KGHDR, CDR2 SFDVKD. In DNA, the CDR3 is TGTGCCACCACCTCGACAGGCGACACCGGGGAGCTGTTTTTT. Amino acid sequence: CATTSTGDTGELFF.

This clonotype was seen at least ten times. This sequence joins TRBV19 and TRBJ2-3, with 11 bases that match TRBD2. The V gene's germline CDR1 is LNHDA and CDR2 SQIVND (reference sequence). The CDR3 is 15 amino acids. V dropped 2 bases and J dropped 10; count of bases not matched to a gene: 8. CDR3 region: CASSITSLSGRAQYF. The CDR3 nucleotides are TGTGCCAGTAGTATAACCTCCCTTAGCGGGAGGGCGCAGTATTTT. The variable domain in full, with the rest retrieved from reference TRBV19 and TRBJ2-3, is DGGITQSPKYLFRKEGQNVTLSCEQNLNHDAMYWYRQDPGQGLRLIYYSQIVNDFQKGDIAEGYSVSREKKESFPLTVTSAQKNPTAFYLCASSITSLSGRAQYFGPGTRLTVL.

On this clonotype: The junction departs from the called germline gene at one end, perhaps through a read error. The rearrangement links TRBV20-1 to TRBJ2-7; D is perhaps TRBD2 (6 bases). Looked up from germline, CDR1 is DFQATT and CDR2 is SNEGSKA (reference sequence). This CDR3 region has 12 residues. The CDR3 DNA is TGCCGTGCTAGCGTCGGTGGCCACGAGCAGTACTTC. Protein: CRASVGGHEQYF.

As concerns this clonotype: It is likely a read error, because the conserved phenylalanine at the end of the CDR3 is missing. The V and J genes are TRBV3-1 and TRBJ1-2; D remains unclear. The CDR3 runs 15 residues. Germline CDR1 is LGHDT and CDR2 is YNNKEL (reference sequence). The V end was cut by 1 base, the J end by 8 bases, with 17 bases between. The chain's CDR3 is CASSQGLGQAGGYTS. CDR3 in DNA: TGTGCCAGCAGCCAAGGGTTAGGGCAGGCAGGCGGCTACACCTCC.

This clonotype was counted only a few times. The chain links TRBV18 to TRBJ2-1; TRBD2 agrees at 7 bases. The germline V gene encodes CDR1 KGHSH and CDR2 LQKENI. J lost 4 bases, V lost 2 bases, and 5 bases had no gene match. The CDR3 runs to 15 residues. The CDR3 region has the DNA TGTGCCAGCTCACCAGGGAGGGAGAAATACAATGAGCAGTTCTTC. Translated, it gives CASSPGREKYNEQFF.

Concerning this clonotype itself: Lacking the conserved final phenylalanine or tryptophan, this CDR3 likely reflects a read error. The chain carries TRBV10-2 and TRBJ2-7; D is ambiguous. The CDR3 covers 13 residues. Trimming stripped 8 bases from V and 2 bases from J, with 13 bases between. The germline V gene has CDR1 WSHSY and CDR2 SAAADI. CDR3 region: CASSALTTYEQYL. As DNA, the CDR3 is TGCGCCAGCTCAGCGCTTACCACCTACGAGCAGTACCTC.

This clonotype has a handful of counts. The chain has TRBV4-1 and TRBJ1-5; D is perhaps TRBD1 (5 bases). The germline CDR1 and CDR2 sequences are MGHRA and YSYEKL. The CDR3 runs to 15 residues. V was clipped by 1 base and J by 5 bases, with 12 bases between them. The CDR3 protein is CASSQAGQGYQPQHF. The CDR3 DNA reads as TGCGCCAGCAGCCAAGCGGGGCAGGGATATCAGCCCCAGCATTTT.

The table lists this clonotype with many counts. The genes are TRBV5-1 and TRBJ2-7; 9 nucleotides line up with TRBD1. Per the germline V gene, CDR1 is SGHRS and CDR2 is YFSETQ. V shed 3 bases, J shed 6 bases, and the junction held 4 bases outside the gene matches. This CDR3 contains 13 residues. CDR3 nucleotides: TGCGCCAGCAGCTGGACAGGGGCCCTCGAGCAGTACTTC. Its protein is CASSWTGALEQYF. Based on the CDR3 plus reference TRBV5-1 and TRBJ2-7, the full variable domain is KAGVTQTPRYLIKTRGQQVTLSCSPISGHRSVSWYQQTPGQGLQFLFEYFSETQRNKGNFPGRFSGRQFSNSRSEMNVSTLELGDSALYLCASSWTGALEQYFGPGTRLTVT.

This chain connects TRBV2 to TRBJ2-7, with no clear D. The ends were cut back, 6 bases at V and 3 bases at J, with 12 bases in the middle. This CDR3 is built from 13 residues. The germline CDR1 and CDR2 sequences are SNHLY and FYNNEI. CDR3 residues: CASRVLSSYEQYF. The CDR3 DNA sequence: TGTGCCAGCAGAGTGCTATCGAGCTACGAGCAGTACTTC.

The CDR3, as DNA: TGCAGCGTTGAAGCTCTAATGACACGGGACATTGGAGCTTTCTTT. Residues: CSVEALMTRDIGAFF. The rearrangement uses TRBV29-1 and TRBJ1-1, with D possibly TRBD1 on 6 matching bases. This CDR3 is 15 amino acids long. The V end lost 1 base, the J end lost 10 bases, and 22 bases lay between the germline ends. Germline CDR1 SQVTM, CDR2 ANQGSEA.

With regard to this clonotype: Germline and junction disagree at one end, which may indicate a read error. V usage is TRBV7-7 and J usage is TRBJ2-7; 10 nucleotides align to TRBD1. The CDR3 spans 15 residues. Per germline, CDR1 SSHAT and CDR2 FNYEAQ (reference sequence). As DNA, the CDR3 is TGTGCTAGCAGCTTCGGGACAGGGGTCGTCTACGAGCAGTACTTC. It yields the protein CASSFGTGVVYEQYF.

CDR3 region: CASKWVNTGELFF. In DNA, the CDR3 is TGTGCCAGCAAATGGGTTAACACCGGGGAGCTGTTTTTT. The chain combines TRBV2 with TRBJ2-2; D unclear. Germline V lookup: CDR1 SNHLY, CDR2 FYNNEI. Trimming shortened V by 7 bases and J by 2 bases, and 8 bases separated the two germline ends. The CDR3 is 13 residues long.